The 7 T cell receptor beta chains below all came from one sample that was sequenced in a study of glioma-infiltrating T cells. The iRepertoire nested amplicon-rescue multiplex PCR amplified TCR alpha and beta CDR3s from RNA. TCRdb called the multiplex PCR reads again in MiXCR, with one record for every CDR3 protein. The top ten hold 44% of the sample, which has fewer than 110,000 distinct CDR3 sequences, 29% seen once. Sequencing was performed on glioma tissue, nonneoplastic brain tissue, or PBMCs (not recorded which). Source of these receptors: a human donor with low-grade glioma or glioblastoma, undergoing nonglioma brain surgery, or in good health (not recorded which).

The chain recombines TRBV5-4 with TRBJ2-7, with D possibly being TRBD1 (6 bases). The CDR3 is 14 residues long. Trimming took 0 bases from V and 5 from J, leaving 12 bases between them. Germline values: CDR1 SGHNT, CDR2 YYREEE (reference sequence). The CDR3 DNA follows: TGTGCCAGCAGCTTGGGGACCACAGGGAACGAGCAGTACTTC. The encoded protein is CASSLGTTGNEQYF.

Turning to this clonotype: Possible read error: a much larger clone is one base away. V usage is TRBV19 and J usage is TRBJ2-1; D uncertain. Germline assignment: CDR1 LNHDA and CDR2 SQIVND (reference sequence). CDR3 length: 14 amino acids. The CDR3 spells CASSSMWSYYEQFF. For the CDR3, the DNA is TGTGCCAGTAGTTCGATGTGGTCCTACTATGAGCAGTTCTTC.

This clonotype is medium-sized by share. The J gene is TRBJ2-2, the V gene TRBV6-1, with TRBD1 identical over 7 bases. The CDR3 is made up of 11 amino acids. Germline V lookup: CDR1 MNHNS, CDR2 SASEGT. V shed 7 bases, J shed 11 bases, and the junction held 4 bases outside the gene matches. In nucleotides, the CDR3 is TGTGCCAGCAACCAGGGGGAAGAGCTGTTTTTT. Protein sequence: CASNQGEELFF.

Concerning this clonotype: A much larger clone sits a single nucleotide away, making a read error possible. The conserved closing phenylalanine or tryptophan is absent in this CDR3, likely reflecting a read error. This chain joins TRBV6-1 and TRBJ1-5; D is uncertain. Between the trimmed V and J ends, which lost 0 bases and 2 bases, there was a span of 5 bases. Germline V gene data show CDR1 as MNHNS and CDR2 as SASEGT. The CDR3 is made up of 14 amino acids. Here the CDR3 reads CASSEAPGNQPQHL. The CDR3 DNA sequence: TGTGCCAGCAGTGAAGCCCCGGGCAATCAGCCCCAGCATCTT.

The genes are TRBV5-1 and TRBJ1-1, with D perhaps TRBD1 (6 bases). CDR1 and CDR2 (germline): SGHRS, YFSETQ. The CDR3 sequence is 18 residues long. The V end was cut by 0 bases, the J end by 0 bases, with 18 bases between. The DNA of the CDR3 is TGCGCCAGCAGCTTGGCCCCAACAGGGTCGTCGGTGAACACTGAAGCTTTCTTT. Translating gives CASSLAPTGSSVNTEAFF. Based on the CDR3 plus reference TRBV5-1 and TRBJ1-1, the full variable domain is KAGVTQTPRYLIKTRGQQVTLSCSPISGHRSVSWYQQTPGQGLQFLFEYFSETQRNKGNFPGRFSGRQFSNSRSEMNVSTLELGDSALYLCASSLAPTGSSVNTEAFFGQGTRLTVV.

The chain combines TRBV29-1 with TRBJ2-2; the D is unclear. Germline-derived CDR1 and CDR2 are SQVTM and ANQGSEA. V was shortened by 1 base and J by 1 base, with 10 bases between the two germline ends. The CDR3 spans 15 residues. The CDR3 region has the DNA TGCAGCGTTGAAGTAGGCAGGAAGAACACCGGGGAGCTGTTTTTT. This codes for CSVEVGRKNTGELFF.

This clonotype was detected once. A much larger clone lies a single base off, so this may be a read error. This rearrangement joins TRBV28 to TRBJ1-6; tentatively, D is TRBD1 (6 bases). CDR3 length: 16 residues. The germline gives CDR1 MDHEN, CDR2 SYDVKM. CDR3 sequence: CASSSIRGTDNSTLHF. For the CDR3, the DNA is TGTGCCAGCAGTAGTATAAGGGGGACGGATAATTCAACCCTCCACTTT.